These 31 T cell receptor beta chains were all obtained from the same sample, sequenced in a study of T and B cells in COVID-19 patients. BIOMED2 TRB-A/B primer pools were used in multiplex TRB PCR. TCRdb independently ran MiXCR on the multiplex PCR reads; one entry per CDR3 protein. The sample comprises around 25,000 distinct CDR3 sequences, around a third of which are singletons, and approximately 1.7% rests with the top ten. Blood genomic DNA input for TRB amplification was about 250-550 ng. Sequenced: blood. All receptors derive from a human donor who had recovered from COVID-19.

The chain combines TRBV30 with TRBJ1-2, with no clear D. Looked up from germline, CDR1 is GTSNPN and CDR2 is SVGIG (reference sequence). The CDR3 has 13 residues. The germline V and J ends were trimmed by 3 bases and 8 bases, with 16 bases remaining between them. DNA of the CDR3: TGTGCCTGGAGCCTTCAACCGAGGGCGGGCTACACCTTC. Residues: CAWSLQPRAGYTF. The entire variable domain, with the rest obtained from reference TRBV30 and TRBJ1-2, is as follows: SQTIHQWPATLVQPVGSPLSLECTVEGTSNPNLYWYRQAAGRGLQLLFYSVGIGQISSEVPQNLSASRPQDRQFILSSKKLLLSDSGFYLCAWSLQPRAGYTFGSGTRLTVV.

This clonotype has only a few counts. The chain couples TRBV5-1 to TRBJ2-2; TRBD1 matches 8 bases. The germline V gene encodes CDR1 SGHRS and CDR2 YFSETQ. Germline trimming cut 4 bases from V and 6 bases from J; bases unmatched to any gene: 5. This CDR3 region has 14 residues. The chain's CDR3 is CASSSGTGPGELFF. The CDR3 bases are TGCGCCAGCAGCAGTGGGACAGGACCCGGGGAGCTGTTTTTT.

This clonotype occurred a few times. The chain recombines TRBV6-2 or TRBV6-3 with TRBJ2-1, with TRBD1 matching 9 bases. This CDR3 has 15 residues. Trimming took 5 bases from V and 10 from J; bases not matched to a gene: 12. Germline loops: CDR1 MNHEY, CDR2 SVGEGT. DNA of the CDR3: TGTGCCAGCAGTCAATCCAGGGACAGGGTAAACGAGCAGTTCTTC. This encodes CASSQSRDRVNEQFF.

This clonotype has only one observation. The gene calls are TRBV7-2 and TRBJ2-7, with no clear D. With 2 bases removed from V and 4 bases from J, the gap between germline ends came to 3 bases. The germline V gene has CDR1 SGHTA and CDR2 FQGNSA. This CDR3 is 11 amino acids long. The CDR3 is CASSLMYEQYF. The CDR3 coding sequence is TGTGCCAGCAGCTTAATGTACGAGCAGTACTTC.

The rearrangement joins TRBV27 to TRBJ1-1; 7 bases are shared with TRBD1. CDR1 and CDR2 (germline): MNHEY, SMNVEV (reference sequence). Trimming removed 5 bases from V and 11 bases from J; junction bases left unmatched: 11. CDR3 length: 13 amino acids. The DNA of the CDR3 is TGTGCCAGCAGTCCCGGGACAGTCGAATGGGCTTTCTTT. It encodes CASSPGTVEWAFF.

This chain links TRBV7-2 with TRBJ2-2; D is possibly TRBD2 (6 bases). The germline V gene has CDR1 SGHTA and CDR2 FQGNSA. With 1 base removed from V and 4 bases from J, the gap between germline ends came to 10 bases. The CDR3 covers 15 residues. The CDR3 DNA follows: TGTGCCAGCAGCTTAGTTAGCGGATCCACCGGGGAGCTGTTTTTT. Protein: CASSLVSGSTGELFF.

The chain has TRBV23-1 and TRBJ1-2; perhaps TRBD1 as D (5 bases). TRBV23-1 is recorded as an ORF, its role being uncertain. CDR3 length: 13 amino acids. The V end was cut by 2 bases, the J end by 7 bases, with 11 bases between. Here the CDR3 reads CASSQPQACGYTF. CDR3 bases: TGCGCCAGCAGTCAACCACAGGCTTGTGGCTACACCTTC.

This chain joins TRBV11-2 and TRBJ2-2, with TRBD2 identical over 8 bases. The J segment lost 2 bases and the V segment lost 5 bases, leaving 7 bases of the junction unmatched. This CDR3 contains 16 residues. CDR1 is SGHAT, CDR2 FQNNGV, per germline. CDR3 sequence: CASSRSGTRNTGELFF. CDR3 in DNA: TGTGCCAGCAGCCGCTCCGGGACTAGAAACACCGGGGAGCTGTTTTTT.

This clonotype is classed as medium-sized (0.01 to 0.1%). The chain carries TRBV19 and TRBJ2-1; TRBD1 aligns across 9 bases. Germline CDR1 and CDR2: LNHDA and SQIVND (reference sequence). V shed 8 bases, J shed 10 bases, and the junction held 24 bases outside the gene matches. The CDR3 has 18 residues. CDR3 sequence reads: CASLRPYSSGQGRGEQFF. Here the CDR3 DNA reads TGTGCCAGTCTCCGCCCTTATTCCTCGGGACAGGGCAGAGGGGAGCAGTTCTTC.

The chain employs TRBV11-1 and TRBJ2-7; D possibly corresponds to TRBD2 (6 bases). V was cut by 5 bases and J by 6 bases, with 11 bases left in between. CDR3 length equals 12 residues. Germline V lookup: CDR1 SGHAT, CDR2 FQDESV (reference sequence). The CDR3 bases are TGTGCCAGCAGCACTCGACTAGGCGAGCAGTACTTC. This translates into CASSTRLGEQYF.

Sample share makes this clonotype medium-sized. The chain links TRBV19 to TRBJ2-2; D is undetermined. CDR1 and CDR2 from the germline V gene are LNHDA and SQIVND (reference sequence). This CDR3 has 15 amino acids. Trimming shortened V by 8 bases and J by 0 bases, and 13 bases separated the two germline ends. The CDR3: CASASSRSNTGELFF. CDR3 DNA sequence: TGTGCCAGTGCCTCTTCGCGGTCGAACACCGGGGAGCTGTTTTTT. Full variable domain (rest looked up from reference TRBV19 and TRBJ2-2): DGGITQSPKYLFRKEGQNVTLSCEQNLNHDAMYWYRQDPGQGLRLIYYSQIVNDFQKGDIAEGYSVSREKKESFPLTVTSAQKNPTAFYLCASASSRSNTGELFFGEGSRLTVL.

The table lists this clonotype with a few counts. This CDR3 is CASSLRGGRTDTQYF. CDR3 DNA: TGTGCCAGCAGCCTCAGGGGGGGAAGGACAGATACGCAGTATTTT. The V call is TRBV12-3 or TRBV12-4, the J call TRBJ2-3; the D gene could be TRBD1 or TRBD2 (7 bases each). The CDR3 covers 15 residues. Deletions cut 6 bases from V and 3 bases from J, with 16 bases between.

This clonotype has just a few counts. V usage is TRBV6-5 and J usage is TRBJ2-1; possible D gene TRBD2, 6 bases. There are 12 residues in the CDR3. Germline lookup yields CDR1 MNHEY and CDR2 SVGAGI. V lost 6 bases, J lost 10 bases, and 13 bases lay in between. The CDR3 reads CASSPEGREQFF. As DNA, the CDR3 is TGTGCCAGCAGCCCGGAGGGGAGGGAGCAGTTCTTC.

The chain uses TRBV6-1 and TRBJ1-5; a weak D match, TRBD1 (5 bases). Trimming left V 0 bases short and J 0 bases short, with 6 bases between. The CDR3 totals 15 residues. CDR1 and CDR2 from the germline V gene are MNHNS and SASEGT. The CDR3 loop reads CASSEAGGSNQPQHF. As DNA, the CDR3 is TGTGCCAGCAGTGAAGCTGGGGGTAGCAATCAGCCCCAGCATTTT.

This chain connects TRBV13 to TRBJ2-5, with D possibly called TRBD1 or TRBD2 (6 bases each). The CDR3 sequence is 16 residues long. Germline CDR1 PRHDT, CDR2 FYEKMQ (reference sequence). With 10 bases removed from V and 1 base from J, the gap between germline ends came to 22 bases. This CDR3 is CATSDPGAGPQETQYF. For the CDR3, the DNA is TGTGCCACCAGTGACCCGGGGGCGGGTCCCCAAGAGACCCAGTACTTC.

By frequency in the sample, this clonotype is medium-sized (0.01 to 0.1%). The V and J genes are TRBV19 and TRBJ2-2; 10 positions agree with TRBD2. The CDR3 extends over 19 amino acids. Unmatched junction bases numbered 13, after V lost 3 bases and J lost 3 bases. Germline values: CDR1 LNHDA, CDR2 SQIVND (reference sequence). The DNA of the CDR3 is TGTGCCAGTAGTATGCGGGACGAAGCGGGGGGGTGGGACACCGGGGAGCTGTTTTTT. Translating gives CASSMRDEAGGWDTGELFF.

Points on this clonotype: Mismatch with germline at one junction end may stem from a read error. This chain links TRBV18 with TRBJ1-5; D is undetermined. The CDR3 spans 9 residues. In germline, CDR1 is KGHSH, CDR2 LQKENI. The DNA of the CDR3 is TGTGCCAGCTCATTGGCCCCATCTTTT. It codes for CASSLAPSF.

The chain joins TRBV20-1 to TRBJ2-5; a weak D match, TRBD2 (6 bases). V was pared by 2 bases and J by 1 base, with 8 bases between. Germline lookup yields CDR1 DFQATT and CDR2 SNEGSKA (reference sequence). The CDR3 contains 13 residues. The chain's CDR3 is CSARLGGQETQYF. DNA for the CDR3: TGCAGTGCTAGACTGGGGGGCCAAGAGACCCAGTACTTC.

This clonotype was found once. The junction departs from germline at one end; a sequencing error may be responsible. This chain uses TRBV5-5 with TRBJ2-1; TRBD1 is a possible D gene (6 bases). CDR1 and CDR2 (germline): SGHKS, YYEKEE (reference sequence). The CDR3 covers 11 residues. In DNA, the CDR3 is TGTGTCAGCCAAGGGGGCAATGAGCAGTTCTTC. Protein: CVSQGGNEQFF.

This clonotype has ten or more counts. The gene calls are TRBV19 and TRBJ2-5, with D tentatively TRBD2 (6 bases). The CDR3 runs 17 residues. CDR1 is LNHDA, CDR2 SQIVND, per germline (reference sequence). Trimming cost V 2 bases and J 5 bases, with 21 bases left between them. The CDR3 is CASSISSGLTRGETQYF. Here the CDR3 DNA reads TGTGCCAGTAGTATATCATCTGGATTGACTAGGGGTGAGACCCAGTACTTC.

This clonotype was detected many times. V and J are TRBV5-5 and TRBJ2-7; 11 nucleotides line up with TRBD2. There are 16 residues in the CDR3. CDR1 and CDR2 from the germline V gene are SGHKS and YYEKEE (reference sequence). V dropped 0 bases and J dropped 2; count of bases not matched to a gene: 4. The CDR3 reads CASSLALAGGAYEQYF. The CDR3 region has the DNA TGTGCCAGCAGCTTGGCCCTAGCGGGAGGTGCCTACGAGCAGTACTTC.

This clonotype was recorded a few times. The chain uses TRBV7-9 and TRBJ2-3, with D uncertain. This CDR3 spans 13 amino acids. Germline CDR1 reads SEHNR; CDR2 reads FQNEAQ (reference sequence). Trimming took off 11 bases at V and 2 bases at J, with 14 bases between the two ends. The CDR3, as DNA: TGTGCCGTCGCCCCCGAAGACACAGATACGCAGTATTTT. Protein sequence: CAVAPEDTDTQYF.

This chain joins TRBV20-1 and TRBJ2-3; 9 positions match TRBD2. Germline V gene lookup returns CDR1 DFQATT and CDR2 SNEGSKA (reference sequence). The CDR3 runs 14 residues. J lost 3 bases, V lost 3 bases, and 4 bases had no gene match. As DNA, the CDR3 is TGCAGTGCTAGCGGGGCGGGAGGGACAGATACGCAGTATTTT. It specifies CSASGAGGTDTQYF.

The chain links TRBV7-9 to TRBJ2-5, with D tentatively TRBD2 (6 bases). V dropped 5 bases and J dropped 2 bases, with 12 bases sitting between them. Germline V lookup: CDR1 SEHNR, CDR2 FQNEAQ (reference sequence). The CDR3 spans 14 residues. This CDR3 is CASSLGLPQETQYF. The CDR3 DNA reads TGTGCCAGCAGCCTGGGACTCCCACAAGAGACCCAGTACTTC.

This clonotype was picked up a small number of times. This chain uses TRBV7-9 with TRBJ2-1; 8 bases are shared with TRBD1. CDR3 length: 15 residues. With 0 bases clipped from V and 8 bases from J, the junction kept 6 bases outside the gene matches. CDR1 SEHNR and CDR2 FQNEAQ come from the germline V gene (reference sequence). This chain's CDR3 is CASSLANLGQDEQFF. CDR3 DNA: TGTGCCAGCAGCTTAGCGAACCTGGGACAGGATGAGCAGTTCTTC. The variable domain in full, completed from reference TRBV7-9 and TRBJ2-1, reads DTGVSQNPRHKITKRGQNVTFRCDPISEHNRLYWYRQTLGQGPEFLTYFQNEAQLEKSRLLSDRFSAERPKGSFSTLEIQRTEQGDSAMYLCASSLANLGQDEQFFGPGTRLTVL.

The V and J genes are TRBV18 and TRBJ1-5, with D perhaps TRBD1 (5 bases). Trimming removed 3 bases from V and 7 bases from J, with 10 bases in between. The CDR3 covers 13 residues. The V gene's germline CDR1 is KGHSH and CDR2 LQKENI. CDR3 coding DNA: TGTGCCAGCTCACCGGGGGAGAGGCAGCCCCAGCATTTT. Amino acid sequence: CASSPGERQPQHF. Variable domain in full (rest from reference TRBV18 and TRBJ1-5): NAGVMQNPRHLVRRRGQEARLRCSPMKGHSHVYWYRQLPEEGLKFMVYLQKENIIDESGMPKERFSAEFPKEGPSILRIQQVVRGDSAAYFCASSPGERQPQHFGDGTRLSIL.

The V gene is TRBV5-6, the J gene TRBJ1-2, with D tentatively TRBD1 (5 bases). The CDR3 consists of 12 residues. Trimming removed 0 bases at V and 8 bases at J, with 8 bases between. Germline V gene sequence: CDR1 SGHDT, CDR2 YYEEEE. DNA for the CDR3: TGTGCCAGCAGCTTGGTCCAGGGAGGCTACACCTTC. As protein: CASSLVQGGYTF.

A note on this clonotype: Being one base from a much bigger clone, this may be a read error. The chain employs TRBV27 and TRBJ2-2; 9 bases agree with TRBD1. Germline V gene lookup returns CDR1 MNHEY and CDR2 SMNVEV (reference sequence). The CDR3 has 15 amino acids. DNA of the CDR3: TGTGGCAGCAGTCTGGACAGGGGAGGCACCGGGGAGCTGTTTTTT. This sequence encodes CGSSLDRGGTGELFF.

This rearrangement joins TRBV6-2 or TRBV6-3 to TRBJ2-3; D is perhaps TRBD1 (5 bases). Trimming took off 6 bases at V and 4 bases at J, with 14 bases between the two ends. Germline V CDR1 and CDR2: MNHEY, SVGEGT. The CDR3 contains 14 residues. DNA of the CDR3: TGTGCCAGCAGCATCCGCAGGGTCGCAGATACGCAGTATTTT. Protein: CASSIRRVADTQYF.

The V and J genes are TRBV6-5 and TRBJ2-6; 7 bases line up with TRBD2. V was clipped by 5 bases and J by 0 bases; unmatched bases: 16. In germline, CDR1 is MNHEY, CDR2 SVGAGI. The CDR3 sequence is 20 residues long. The CDR3 loop is CASSAPLGGDSSSGANVLTF. CDR3 bases: TGTGCCAGCAGTGCCCCGCTGGGGGGGGATTCCTCCTCTGGGGCCAACGTCCTGACTTTC.

The gene calls are TRBV6-5 and TRBJ1-2, with TRBD1 as a possible D gene (6 bases). Germline CDR1 and CDR2: MNHEY and SVGAGI. The length of the CDR3 is 16 residues. Trimming cost V 0 bases and J 8 bases, with 19 bases left between them. CDR3 nucleotide sequence: TGTGCCAGCAGTTACTCGACGTTACAGGGATGGAACGGCTACACCTTC. As protein: CASSYSTLQGWNGYTF.